This TCR beta chain was identified during a study of shared clonotypes between healthy human individuals. Splitting of CD4+ cells produced CD45RA+ naive and CD45RA-negative memory subsets. Germline CDR1 SEHNR, CDR2 FQNEAQ (reference sequence). CDR3 size: 12 residues. V lost 4 bases and J 5 bases, leaving 8 bases between the germline ends. Some clones are missing from TCRdb's copy, which holds only in-frame ones; the method was immunoSEQ multiplex PCR. The sample carries 2 million to 2.5 million clones, around 95% recorded once. The chain joins TRBV7-9 to TRBJ1-1; D call uncertain. What was sequenced was naive CD4+ T cells sorted from blood. Subset here: CD45RA+ positively selected. The source of this sequence is a man aged 18-30 years in good health. The CDR3: CASSSTGTEAFF. CDR3 nucleotides: TGTGCCAGCAGCTCTACTGGGACTGAAGCTTTCTTT.